The sequence of this T cell receptor (beta chain) was determined in a study of blood T cell repertoires in COVID-19 (dated by TCRdb to the early 2020s). Looking at the study overall: The collaborator samples originated in the United States, Italy and Spain and spanned the acute and convalescent phases of COVID-19. The material from the prospective study consisted of cDNA or gDNA derived from T cells, B-cell-depleted T cells, or PBMCs. Deeply sampled blood TCRbeta repertoires from subjects exposed to, actively infected with, or recovered from COVID-19 were included in the dataset. The repertoires were released in a freely available public database meant as a resource for research on the immune response to SARS-CoV-2. Samples were obtained from the ongoing ImmuneRACE study (first 160 participants) and from 1,254 subjects provided by 6 global collaborators. A de-identified subject ID, COVID-19 status, age in years and sex were almost always included in the sample metadata. HLA class I and class II types, where available, came from metadata supplied by the sample provider rather than from assay-based typing. The paper's findings and limits, for the study overall: Clinical and demographic metadata were provided uncurated, with the amount varying by source and participant.

The immunoSEQ Assay, a bias-controlled multiplex PCR, was used to amplify TCRbeta CDR3 regions from genomic DNA. Under the source paper's analysis protocol: Within the assay, amplification of reference gene primers was used to estimate how many nucleated cells each sample contained. To quantify the absolute abundance of each unique TCRbeta CDR3 rearrangement, sequence reads were collapsed and filtered. Productive Simpson clonality was computed per sample as the square root of Simpson's diversity index over productive rearrangements. TCRdb stores this immuneACCESS table with in-frame sequences only. Part of the clones is absent; in the studies checked, under half of the shortfall reflects unresolved V genes, and no reason is known for the rest. That table gives V, J and clone size, and the DNA gave D and trimming. This sample has roughly 200,000 clones in its table, and about 86% of those were observed once. The ten largest clones represent approximately 6.2% of the sample.

This clone was detected a few times. There is no known antigen for this receptor. Base quality data are lacking; no much larger clone is found one base away. Samples from volunteer blood donors who had recovered from COVID-19 were contributed by a second Seattle source. Whole blood was collected in K2EDTA tubes by collaborating institutions according to the institutions' own protocols. Collaborator samples were shipped for TCRbeta analysis as frozen whole blood, isolated PBMCs, or DNA extracted from either sample type. The sequenced material came from peripheral blood. This receptor was taken from a man in his sixties who had recovered from COVID-19.

The CDR3 region reads CASSYSSRGGTDTQYF. The DNA is TGTGCCAGCAGTTACTCCTCACGGGGGGGGACAGATACGCAGTATTTT. The V and J segments used are TRBV6-2 or TRBV6-3 and TRBJ2-3, and 8 bases in between align with TRBD2. Here V drops 0 bases and J drops 3 bases, and the junction holds 5 bases not matched to any gene. Per the germline V gene, MNHEY is the CDR1 and SVGEGT is the CDR2. The CDR3 runs 16 residues from the cysteine to the phenylalanine. CDR3 DNA is the only sequence kept; it has 48 bases, read in frame from the first base.